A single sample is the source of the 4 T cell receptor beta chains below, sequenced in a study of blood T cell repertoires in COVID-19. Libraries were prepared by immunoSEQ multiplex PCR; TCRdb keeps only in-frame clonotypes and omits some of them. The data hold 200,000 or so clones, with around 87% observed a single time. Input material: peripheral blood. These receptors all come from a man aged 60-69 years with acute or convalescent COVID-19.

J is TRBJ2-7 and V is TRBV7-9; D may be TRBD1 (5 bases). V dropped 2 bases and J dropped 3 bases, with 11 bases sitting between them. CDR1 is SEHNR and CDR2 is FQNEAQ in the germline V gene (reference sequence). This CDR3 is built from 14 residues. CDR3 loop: CASSLTQVDYEQYF. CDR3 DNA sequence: TGTGCCAGCAGCTTAACACAGGTTGACTACGAGCAGTACTTC.

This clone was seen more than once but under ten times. This chain's CDR3 is CASSRRDRHYNEQFF. The CDR3, as DNA: TGTGCCAGCAGCCGGAGGGACAGACACTACAATGAGCAGTTCTTC. The chain has TRBV6-2 or TRBV6-3 and TRBJ2-1, with D maybe TRBD1 (7 bases). The CDR3 has 15 residues. Germline lookup yields CDR1 MNHEY and CDR2 SVGEGT. V shed 6 bases and J shed 3 bases, with 15 bases lying between them.

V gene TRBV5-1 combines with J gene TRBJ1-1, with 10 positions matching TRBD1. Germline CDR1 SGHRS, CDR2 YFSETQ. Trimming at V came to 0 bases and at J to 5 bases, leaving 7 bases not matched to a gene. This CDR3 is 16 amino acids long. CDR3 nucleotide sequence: TGCGCCAGCAGCTTGGTCCCGACAGGGGGCGGAACTGAAGCTTTCTTT. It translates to CASSLVPTGGGTEAFF.

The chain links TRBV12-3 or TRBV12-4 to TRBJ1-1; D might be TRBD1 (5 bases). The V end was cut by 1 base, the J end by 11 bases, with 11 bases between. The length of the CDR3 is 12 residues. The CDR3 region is CASSLVRVGAFF. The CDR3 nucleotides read TGTGCCAGCAGTTTAGTCAGGGTGGGGGCTTTCTTT.